The entry below gives a single T cell receptor beta chain sequence along with its context. The sample belongs to a study of blood T cell repertoires in COVID-19. Study overall: Samples came from the United States, Italy and Spain, spanning acute and convalescent COVID-19. Nucleic acid was either cDNA or gDNA, and it came from T cells, B-cell-depleted T cells, or PBMCs.

Sequencing was performed with immunoSEQ multiplex PCR; in TCRdb, only in-frame clones are kept and a portion is missing. The repertoire has 300,000 to 350,000 clones, about 93% of them found once; the top ten carry about 6.8%. CDR3 length equals 15 residues. Germline values: CDR1 ENHRY, CDR2 SYGVKD. The V end lost 0 bases, the J end lost 3 bases, and 9 bases lay between the germline ends. The sequence was obtained from a woman between 25 and 40 years old with COVID-19, enrolled during active disease. The V and J genes are TRBV10-3 and TRBJ1-3; D might be TRBD1 (5 bases). Sequenced: peripheral blood. CDR3 amino acids: CAISESRQGGNTIYF. DNA for the CDR3: TGTGCCATCAGTGAGTCGAGGCAGGGTGGAAACACCATATATTTT.